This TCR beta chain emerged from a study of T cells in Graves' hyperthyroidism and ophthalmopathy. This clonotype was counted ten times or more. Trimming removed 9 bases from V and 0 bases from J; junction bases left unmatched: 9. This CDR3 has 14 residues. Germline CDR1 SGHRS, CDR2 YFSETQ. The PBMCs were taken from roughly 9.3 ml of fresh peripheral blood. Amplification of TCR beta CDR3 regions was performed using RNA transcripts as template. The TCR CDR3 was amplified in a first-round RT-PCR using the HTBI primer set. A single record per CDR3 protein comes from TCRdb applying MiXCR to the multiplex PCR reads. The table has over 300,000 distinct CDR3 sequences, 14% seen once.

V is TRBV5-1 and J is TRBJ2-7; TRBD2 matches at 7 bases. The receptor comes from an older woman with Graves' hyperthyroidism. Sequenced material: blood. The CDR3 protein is CANITREGSYEQYF. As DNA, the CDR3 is TGCGCCAACATAACCAGGGAGGGCTCCTACGAGCAGTACTTC.